Below, 12 T cell receptor beta chains from the same sample are listed, as sequenced in a study of identical twins. TCRdb itself ran the 5' RACE reads through MiXCR, one entry per CDR3 protein. Among 460,000 or so distinct CDR3 sequences listed, about 14% were seen once. The sample also formed part of further work on yellow fever vaccine responses in identical twins.

The specimen sequenced was CD4+ T cells sorted from blood. These receptor sequences come from a woman under 30 in good health.

The CDR3 protein is CASSEGRDRFVETQYF. The CDR3 nucleotides read TGTGCCAGCAGTGAAGGGAGGGACAGGTTTGTTGAGACCCAGTACTTC. This chain joins TRBV2 and TRBJ2-5; 8 nucleotides align to TRBD1. There are 16 residues in the CDR3. The V and J ends lost 1 base and 5 bases, in that order; junction bases with no gene match: 9. The germline CDR1 and CDR2 sequences are SNHLY and FYNNEI. Variable domain in full (rest from reference TRBV2 and TRBJ2-5): EPEVTQTPSHQVTQMGQEVILRCVPISNHLYFYWYRQILGQKVEFLVSFYNNEISEKSEIFDDQFSVERPDGSNFTLKIRSTKLEDSAMYFCASSEGRDRFVETQYFGPGTRLLVL.

The sample holds many counts of this clonotype. This chain joins TRBV5-1 and TRBJ2-1, with 8 bases that match TRBD1. CDR3 length: 15 residues. Germline V gene lookup returns CDR1 SGHRS and CDR2 YFSETQ. V shed 4 bases, J shed 8 bases, and the junction held 11 bases outside the gene matches. The CDR3 sequence is CASSPRTGLVYEQFF. The CDR3, as DNA: TGCGCCAGCAGCCCTAGGACAGGGCTGGTGTATGAGCAGTTCTTC.

This clonotype was found a few times. The chain uses TRBV28 and TRBJ2-7; D is possibly TRBD1 (5 bases). Trimming took 6 bases from V and 0 from J, leaving 9 bases between them. Per germline, CDR1 MDHEN and CDR2 SYDVKM. This CDR3 contains 13 residues. DNA of the CDR3: TGTGCCAGCAGGGACACAGACTCCTACGAGCAGTACTTC. It encodes CASRDTDSYEQYF.

The rearrangement uses TRBV6-1 and TRBJ2-2; D is undetermined. V lost 5 bases to trimming and J lost 2 bases, with 9 bases between them. The CDR3 spans 14 residues. Germline V gene sequence: CDR1 MNHNS, CDR2 SASEGT. The CDR3 is CASSPNRNTGELFF. For the CDR3, the DNA is TGTGCCAGCAGTCCCAACAGAAACACCGGGGAGCTGTTTTTT.

The V call is TRBV6-1, the J call TRBJ2-7, with TRBD1 matching over 7 bases. From germline, CDR1 is MNHNS and CDR2 SASEGT. There are 14 residues in the CDR3. Unmatched junction bases numbered 9, after V lost 7 bases and J lost 3 bases. The CDR3 sequence: CASTSRDRYYEQYF. The DNA for the CDR3 is TGTGCCAGCACCTCCAGGGACAGATACTACGAGCAGTACTTC.

V and J are TRBV5-1 and TRBJ2-3, with a possible D match to TRBD2 (6 bases). Trimming cost V 2 bases and J 0 bases, with 10 bases left between them. This CDR3 has 15 residues. Germline V gene data show CDR1 as SGHRS and CDR2 as YFSETQ. The CDR3 DNA sequence: TGCGCCAGCAGCTTCGCGGGGCCGAGCACAGATACGCAGTATTTT. Protein sequence: CASSFAGPSTDTQYF.

This rearrangement joins TRBV5-4 to TRBJ1-1, with 8 bases aligning to TRBD1. The CDR3 sequence is 14 residues long. With 2 bases clipped from V and 4 bases from J, the junction kept 4 bases outside the gene matches. CDR1 SGHNT and CDR2 YYREEE come from the germline V gene (reference sequence). The CDR3 sequence is CASSFGQGFTEAFF. Here the CDR3 DNA reads TGTGCCAGCAGCTTTGGACAGGGATTCACTGAAGCTTTCTTT.

The chain uses TRBV6-2 or TRBV6-3 and TRBJ2-7; TRBD2 might be the D (6 bases). This CDR3 is 14 amino acids long. Germline V gives CDR1 MNHEY, CDR2 SVGEGT. The V end was cut by 2 bases, the J end by 3 bases, with 11 bases between. The CDR3 region is CASSYSGLNYEQYF. The CDR3 DNA is TGTGCCAGCAGTTACAGCGGGCTAAACTACGAGCAGTACTTC.

The J gene is TRBJ2-1, the V gene TRBV2; TRBD2 is a possible D gene (6 bases). Between the trimmed V and J ends, which lost 4 bases and 4 bases, there was a span of 11 bases. Germline V gives CDR1 SNHLY, CDR2 FYNNEI. This CDR3 comprises 14 residues. The CDR3 here is CASSVRRAYNEQFF. CDR3 sequence (DNA): TGTGCCAGCAGTGTTCGGAGGGCATACAATGAGCAGTTCTTC.

For this clonotype: The junction departs from the called germline gene at one end, perhaps through a read error. The CDR3 region has the DNA TGTGCCATCAAGCGCCCCGGAGAGCTGTTTTTT. The encoded protein is CAIKRPGELFF. The genes are TRBV10-3 and TRBJ2-2; no firm D call. This CDR3 is built from 11 residues. Germline assignment: CDR1 ENHRY and CDR2 SYGVKD.

The table lists this clonotype with a few counts. This chain uses TRBV4-1 with TRBJ2-7, with D unresolved. V gave up 0 bases and J gave up 0 bases, with 12 bases separating them. The V gene's germline CDR1 is MGHRA and CDR2 YSYEKL. The CDR3 is made up of 16 amino acids. For the CDR3, the DNA is TGCGCCAGCAGCCAAGATCCGGTGCAGAGCTCCTACGAGCAGTACTTC. Translated, it gives CASSQDPVQSSYEQYF.

The V gene is TRBV21-1, the J gene TRBJ2-7; TRBD1, the table's D call, lacks a check against the DNA. TRBV21-1 is annotated as a pseudogene. The length of the CDR3 is 19 residues. This CDR3 reads CASSTFICRGPQKSGEQYF. The CDR3 DNA follows: TGTGCCAGCAGCACGTTTATCTGCCGGGGACCCCAAAAGTCCGGCGAGCAGTACTTC.